The 18 T cell receptor beta chains listed next were all sequenced from one sample in a study of blood T cell repertoires in COVID-19. Using immunoSEQ multiplex PCR, the repertoire was profiled, and TCRdb retains in-frame clones only, with some absent. The sample contains around 160,000 clones, roughly 76% of which appear only once. The sequenced sample was peripheral blood. These receptors were obtained from a human donor with acute or convalescent COVID-19. The donor label of this sample is uncertain.

This chain joins TRBV9 and TRBJ2-3; TRBD2 agrees at 11 bases. The CDR3 runs 15 residues. The germline CDR1 and CDR2 sequences are SGDLS and YYNGEE. Trimming cost V 0 bases and J 8 bases; bases outside gene matches: 5. CDR3 in amino acids: CASSVEGTSGRTQYF. Written as DNA, the CDR3 is TGTGCCAGCAGCGTAGAGGGGACTAGCGGCCGTACGCAGTATTTT.

The chain has TRBV20-1 and TRBJ1-4; D not resolved. The germline V gene encodes CDR1 DFQATT and CDR2 SNEGSKA (reference sequence). CDR3 length: 15 residues. Trimming pared 3 bases from V and 7 bases from J, leaving 18 bases between. CDR3 loop: CSASSSRGITEKLFF. The CDR3 DNA is TGCAGTGCTAGTAGTAGCCGGGGAATTACTGAAAAACTGTTTTTT.

The J gene is TRBJ1-2, the V gene TRBV12-3 or TRBV12-4; unclear D gene. The length of the CDR3 is 13 residues. The V gene lost 3 bases and the J gene lost 4 bases, with 9 bases spanning the gap. The CDR3 loop reads CASSLPGPYGYTF. Written as DNA, the CDR3 is TGTGCCAGCAGTTTGCCGGGTCCCTATGGCTACACCTTC.

The V call is TRBV7-6, the J call TRBJ1-5, with D perhaps TRBD1 (5 bases). Germline-derived CDR1 and CDR2 are SGHVS and FNYEAQ. The CDR3 sequence is 16 residues long. Trimming removed 5 bases at V and 4 bases at J, with 18 bases between. The CDR3 is CASSPEGTMGNQPQHF. The CDR3 bases are TGTGCCAGCAGCCCCGAGGGGACTATGGGGAATCAGCCCCAGCATTTT.

V usage is TRBV29-1 and J usage is TRBJ1-2; D might be TRBD1 (5 bases). Trimming took off 1 base at V and 2 bases at J, with 17 bases between the two ends. The CDR3 has 16 amino acids. Germline CDR1 reads SQVTM; CDR2 reads ANQGSEA. The CDR3 sequence: CSVEAAGNLDNYGYTF. CDR3 nucleotides: TGCAGCGTTGAAGCGGCAGGGAATCTCGACAACTATGGCTACACCTTC.

V is TRBV11-2 and J is TRBJ2-5, with 12 bases lining up with TRBD2. Germline V gene lookup returns CDR1 SGHAT and CDR2 FQNNGV. After removal of 4 bases from V and 3 bases from J, the junction contained 6 bases not matched to a gene. CDR3 length equals 16 residues. The CDR3 sequence: CASSSWTSGAEETQYF. The CDR3 DNA reads as TGTGCCAGCAGCTCATGGACTAGCGGGGCGGAAGAGACCCAGTACTTC. Full variable domain (missing parts from reference TRBV11-2 and TRBJ2-5): EAGVAQSPRYKIIEKRQSVAFWCNPISGHATLYWYQQILGQGPKLLIQFQNNGVVDDSQLPKDRFSAERLKGVDSTLKIQPAKLEDSAVYLCASSSWTSGAEETQYFGPGTRLLVL.

The rearrangement uses TRBV2 and TRBJ1-6, with D possibly matching TRBD1 (6 bases). The CDR3 has 14 amino acids. With 7 bases removed from V and 5 bases from J, the gap between germline ends came to 12 bases. Germline-derived CDR1 and CDR2 are SNHLY and FYNNEI. The CDR3 DNA reads TGTGCCAGCAAACTAGGGACACATAATTCACCCCTCCACTTT. Amino acids: CASKLGTHNSPLHF.

V is TRBV5-1 and J is TRBJ2-7, with a possible D match to TRBD1 (5 bases). This CDR3 comprises 14 residues. V dropped 4 bases and J dropped 0 bases, with 11 bases sitting between them. From germline, CDR1 is SGHRS and CDR2 YFSETQ. The CDR3 region has the DNA TGCGCCAGCAGCATCGGACAAAACTCCTACGAGCAGTACTTC. Translated, it gives CASSIGQNSYEQYF.

The gene calls are TRBV14 and TRBJ1-1; the match to TRBD1 covers 7 bases. This CDR3 contains 16 residues. J gave up 0 bases and V 1 base, and 5 bases lay outside the gene matches. Germline-derived CDR1 and CDR2 are SGHDN and FVKESK. The CDR3 coding sequence is TGTGCCAGCAGCCAAGGCCTTGGGACAGTGAACACTGAAGCTTTCTTT. It is translated as CASSQGLGTVNTEAFF.

The V call is TRBV10-3, the J call TRBJ1-1, with 9 bases fitting TRBD1. The CDR3 totals 14 residues. Per the germline V gene, CDR1 is ENHRY and CDR2 is SYGVKD. Trimming took 7 bases from V and 4 from J; bases not matched to a gene: 7. The CDR3 DNA reads TGTGCCATCACTAGGACAGGGGAGGGCACTGAAGCTTTCTTT. It yields the protein CAITRTGEGTEAFF.

V is TRBV5-6 and J is TRBJ1-4; 8 positions match TRBD1. The germline gives CDR1 SGHDT, CDR2 YYEEEE. V trimming: 4 bases; J trimming: 4 bases; junction bases outside the gene matches: 9. The CDR3 covers 16 residues. The CDR3 DNA is TGTGCCAGCAGCCACTCTCAGGGGGCCCTTAATGAAAAACTGTTTTTT. Protein: CASSHSQGALNEKLFF.

This sequence joins TRBV24-1 and TRBJ2-1; weak D call: TRBD1 (6 bases). The CDR3 runs 12 residues. The V end was cut by 7 bases, the J end by 4 bases, with 7 bases between. The V gene's germline CDR1 is KGHDR and CDR2 SFDVKD. CDR3: CATRGAYNEQFF. CDR3 sequence (DNA): TGTGCCACCAGGGGGGCTTACAATGAGCAGTTCTTC.

The V and J genes are TRBV5-5 and TRBJ1-2; D is unresolved. The V end lost 4 bases, the J end lost 2 bases, and 15 bases lay between the germline ends. The CDR3 loop spans 15 amino acids. Germline CDR1 SGHKS, CDR2 YYEKEE (reference sequence). The CDR3 DNA follows: TGTGCCAGCAGCCTACTCGGGAGATCCAACTATGGCTACACCTTC. Protein sequence: CASSLLGRSNYGYTF.

In this sample, this clone turned up once. J is TRBJ1-2 and V is TRBV5-5; TRBD1 aligns across 7 bases. V lost 0 bases, J lost 3 bases, and 5 bases stayed unmatched. This CDR3 region has 15 residues. Germline CDR1 and CDR2: SGHKS and YYEKEE (reference sequence). The DNA of the CDR3 is TGTGCCAGCAGCTTGGAGTACGGGACAGACTATGGCTACACCTTC. This codes for CASSLEYGTDYGYTF.

The CDR3 DNA reads TGTGCCAGCAGCCTTGGACTAGCGGGGAGCAATGAGCAGTTCTTC. Translation gives CASSLGLAGSNEQFF. The rearrangement uses TRBV3-1 (or the pseudogene TRBV3-2) and TRBJ2-1; the match to TRBD2 covers 12 bases. V shed 4 bases and J 6 bases; nucleotides not matched to a gene: 4. Germline assignment: CDR1 LGHDT and CDR2 YNNKEL (reference sequence). The CDR3 contains 15 residues.

This clone was seen a single time. This sample includes further DNA sequences coding for the same CDR3. The CDR3 DNA follows: TGTGCCAGCAGTTACGAGGGGGTTACTGAAGCTTTCTTT. Translated, it gives CASSYEGVTEAFF. This chain uses TRBV6-5 with TRBJ1-1; tentatively, D is TRBD1 (6 bases). This CDR3 comprises 13 residues. CDR1 and CDR2 (germline): MNHEY, SVGAGI. Trimming removed 2 bases from V and 5 bases from J, with 9 bases in between.

The V call is TRBV25-1, the J call TRBJ1-1; the match to TRBD1 covers 8 bases. Trimming removed 2 bases from V and 1 base from J; junction bases left unmatched: 3. From germline, CDR1 is MGHDK and CDR2 SYGVNS. CDR3 length: 15 amino acids. The CDR3, as DNA: TGTGCCAGCAGTGAACACAGGGGGTGGAACACTGAAGCTTTCTTT. It translates to CASSEHRGWNTEAFF.

The chain carries TRBV9 and TRBJ2-7; 8 bases map to TRBD1. V trimming: 6 bases; J trimming: 5 bases; junction bases outside the gene matches: 16. This CDR3 spans 16 amino acids. Germline assignment: CDR1 SGDLS and CDR2 YYNGEE. The CDR3 DNA follows: TGTGCCAGCATCTTAGAGGATCAGGGGGCTATAGACGAGCAGTACGTC. Its translation: CASILEDQGAIDEQYV.